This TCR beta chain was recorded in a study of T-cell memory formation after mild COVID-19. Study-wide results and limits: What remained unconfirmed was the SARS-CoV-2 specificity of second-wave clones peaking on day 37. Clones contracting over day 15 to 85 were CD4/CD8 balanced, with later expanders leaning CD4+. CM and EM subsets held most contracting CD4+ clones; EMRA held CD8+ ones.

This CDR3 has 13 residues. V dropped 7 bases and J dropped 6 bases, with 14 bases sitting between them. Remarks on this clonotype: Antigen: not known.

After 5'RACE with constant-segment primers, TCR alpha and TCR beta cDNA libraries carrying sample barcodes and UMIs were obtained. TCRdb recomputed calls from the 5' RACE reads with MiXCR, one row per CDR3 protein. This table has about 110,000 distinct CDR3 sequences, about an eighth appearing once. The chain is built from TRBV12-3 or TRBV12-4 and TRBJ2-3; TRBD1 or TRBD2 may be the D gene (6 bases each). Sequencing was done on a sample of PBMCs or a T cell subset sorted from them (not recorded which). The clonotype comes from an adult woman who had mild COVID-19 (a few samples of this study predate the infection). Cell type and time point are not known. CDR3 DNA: TGTGCCAGCACTCTGGGGGGCGGGGATACGCAGTATTTT. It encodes CASTLGGGDTQYF.